This T cell receptor beta chain was captured in a study of cytomegalovirus exposure and HLA in healthy donors (dated by TCRdb to 2016 to 2017). About the full investigation: In an earlier analysis of around 540 of the donors, 276 Gb of sequence data and approximately 100 million unique TCR beta sequences from roughly 180 million T cells were reported. Around 320 gigabases of sequencing data and approximately 80 million unique TCR sequences were included in an early release covering roughly 600 HLA-typed donors. The genetic ancestry cluster associated with self-reported Caucasian donors included around four fifths of the 350 to 500 genotyped donors. The study aimed to test whether cataloging public T cell receptors could reveal signatures of past pathogen exposure. Using immunosequencing, the study profiled T cell repertoires from about 620 subjects and related those repertoires to cytomegalovirus serostatus. Besides the first cohort of 666 subjects, a separate validation cohort made up of around 120 different subjects was used. The study combined high-throughput TCR immunosequencing, statistical association of individual TCRs with disease status, and machine learning to predict cytomegalovirus infection status. A later analysis re-analyzed previously published TCR beta repertoires from 666 donors and added high-resolution HLA genotyping to study TCR occurrence patterns. The later analysis used no new phenotypic data to find candidate immune exposures, relying instead on TCR beta sequences and their occurrence across donors. An earlier analysis of several hundred of the donors applied high-throughput TCR beta sequencing to assess whether each TCR beta V gene segment acted as functional or pseudogenic. Donor age, sex, ethnicity and CMV serostatus were compiled alongside the repertoire data. A later genetic analysis took genome-wide SNP genotypes for 398 of the 666 donors and used that subset as a discovery cohort. All discovery cohort repertoires had been generated using a single sequencing platform. HLA typing covered class I and class II loci at four-digit resolution. The number of donors typed differed by locus, with about 629-640 for A, B, C, DRB1 and DQB1, around 500 for DQA1, over 600 for DPA1, and around 450 for DPB1. Four or five DR-DQ haplotypes were handled as single units for association and clustering because linkage in the cohort was strong. Among about 370 genotyped donors of the cohort, an average of approximately 220,000 unique TCR beta nucleotide sequences was sequenced per donor, of which about 19% were non-productive.

The cohort comprised 550 to 700 healthy bone marrow donors. All cohort members were sampled while nominally healthy, although unrecorded immune exposures were likely present. The donor was CMV seropositive and belonged to the group of 250 to 300 seropositive cohort members. A peripheral blood sample was collected from each donor, and TCR beta sequencing was performed on peripheral blood mononuclear cells. The Qiagen DNeasy Blood Extraction Kit was used to extract genomic DNA from the blood cell samples. Details on this clone: Its target antigen remains unknown. No base quality information exists; no much larger clone differs at one position.

Preparation of the library involved the immunoSEQ multiplex PCR assay. For the multiplex PCR, a mixture combining 60 forward primers for TCR Vbeta segments and 13 reverse primers for TCR Jbeta segments was used. Amplification of the CDR3 region of rearranged TCR beta genes was performed with a multiplex PCR assay on genomic DNA. The Illumina HiSeq System was used to sequence the amplified TCR beta libraries as 87-base-pair reads. Processing in the source paper ran as follows. A later analysis counted around 72 million unique TCR beta chains across the 666 repertoires, and roughly 9.9 million of these chains were shared by at least two donors. To remove PCR and sequencing errors, raw reads were error-corrected and collapsed into unique sequences using a nearest-neighbor algorithm that merged closely related sequences. Alignment of CDR3 sequences to IMGT reference sequences was used to assign V, D and J gene segments. Each retained sequence needed at least a six-nucleotide match to both a V gene segment and a J gene segment. A rearrangement was called productive if the CDR3 had no stop codons and remained in frame with V and J, and every other rearrangement was called non-productive. Following IMGT convention, CDR3 was defined as the stretch from the second conserved V-encoded cysteine up to the conserved J-encoded phenylalanine. Sequences without an unambiguous match to a single V gene segment were excluded from the earlier analysis of about 630 of the donors. In an earlier analysis of 500 to 750 of the donors, V segments were called functional above 56.7% productive rearrangements and were called segregating when the between-donor standard deviation exceeded 5%. A statistical classification framework was developed to diagnose cytomegalovirus status using the catalog of TCR beta chain sequences. V and J gene assignment, in a later analysis, came from comparing TCR nucleotide sequences with IMGT/GENE-DB human TR gene sequences. A later analysis assigned CDR3 sequences and most-parsimonious VDJ recombination scenarios with the TCRdist pipeline. In a later analysis, each TCR beta chain was defined by its CDR3 amino acid sequence together with its V-gene family, and reads lacking a unique V-gene family were excluded. A later analysis removed over 500 highly shared, low-generation-probability nucleotide sequences to deal with suspected cross-contamination and a sequencing artifact. In a later analysis, a clonal expansion index for each public chain was calculated from normalized within-repertoire ranks of inferred template counts. A later analysis computed generation probabilities with a VDJ recombination model fitted to out-of-frame rearrangements, and checked the results against IGoR. In a later analysis, TCR-TCR, TCR-HLA and TCR-CMV co-occurrence was scored with hypergeometric tests, and a repertoire-size bias correction was applied to TCR pairs. To estimate false discovery rates, a later analysis permuted the HLA or CMV assignments 20 times. In a later analysis, co-occurring TCRs were grouped using DBSCAN, with TCRdist sequence similarity added in when clustering inside HLA-allele-positive subsets. Repertoires with fewer than 30,000 or more than 120,000 public chains, plus five repertoires with anomalous nucleotide sharing, were excluded from co-occurrence clustering. Imported from immuneACCESS, the table was reduced by TCRdb to in-frame sequences with V and J called. These copies leave out some clones; in studies compared against another copy, an unresolved V gene accounts for under half, and the cause of the remainder is not known. The V and J calls and the clone size are those of that table, but D and trimming were determined from the DNA. The sample table contains 150,000 or so clones; only one count was recorded for 75% to 85% of them. Clones ranked in the top ten supply roughly 7.7% of the sample.

CDR1 and CDR2 were assigned from the germline V gene (reference sequence) as GTSNPN and SVGIG. From its cysteine to its phenylalanine, the CDR3 spans 14 amino acids. Only the CDR3 part of the read is kept: 42 bases, read in frame from the first base. V sheds 1 base and J sheds 0 bases, leaving 7 bases between their ends. Overall study results and their limits: A further reported finding was that TCR beta sequences accurately predicted the HLA-A and HLA-B alleles for most subjects in the first cohort. This cohort had only TCR beta chains sequenced, and the lack of alpha or paired-chain data limited which features could be detected. A later analysis associated roughly 17,000 TCR beta sequences with specific HLA alleles at a false discovery rate of 0.05. Across donors, most TCR sequences were observed very rarely, whereas some public TCRs were present in many individuals. Compared with the roughly 670-donor mean, donors in an Asian-associated ancestry cluster had fewer N-insertions in productive TCRs, according to a later genetic analysis. Three of the identified cytomegalovirus-associated TCR beta chains were confirmed in vitro to be specific for cytomegalovirus antigens. In a later analysis, the rate of TCR association differed among HLA loci, with DRB1 alleles having the most associated TCRs and HLA-C alleles having the fewest. The classifier was reported to diagnose cytomegalovirus status with high specificity and sensitivity in both the original cohort and the validation cohort. According to the authors, the approach could potentially be generalized to other disease states and immunological phenotypes. Approximately 18 rarely observed V segments, including chromosome 9 orphons, were excluded from the earlier analysis of a few hundred of the donors because counts were too low. In a later analysis, HLA-associated TCR beta chains showed more clonal expansion and lower generation probabilities than non-associated chains that were equally common. Assigning TCR associations to individual alleles was difficult when HLA alleles, especially DR and DQ, strongly co-occurred. Some IMGT-functional V segments, including TRBV6-2 and TRBV6-3, could not be distinguished by the 87-base-pair reads and were therefore excluded. A later analysis found that most CMV-associated TCR beta chains appeared HLA-restricted, with HLA associations seemingly driven largely by CMV exposure. In the study, about 150 TCR beta chains were listed as associated with cytomegalovirus. A cluster of highly shared sequence variants was judged likely to be a technical artifact of the sequencing pipeline. Presence/absence analyses assumed roughly uniform sequencing depth across donors, an assumption that may not hold. Because HLA typing was unavailable for some donors at each locus, only the typed subset was used in association tests. Linkage disequilibrium might explain the correlated functional status among segregating V segments, but an unknown experimental factor could not be ruled out. In an earlier analysis of around 600 of the donors, most TCR beta V segments were observed in productive rearrangements about 87% or about 30% of the time, broadly matching IMGT annotations. A later analysis reported that several top co-occurrence clusters appeared linked to parvovirus B19, influenza, CMV and Epstein-Barr virus. In a later genetic analysis, a missense DCLRE1C variant was associated with V-gene and J-gene trimming of TCR beta chains, and the association was replicated in an independent cohort. Immune exposure information for the cohort was limited to CMV serostatus.

Rearrangement joined TRBV30 to TRBJ1-3, and perhaps TRBD1 as D gene, on 5 matching bases. The sequence was obtained from a man aged 30 to 39 in good health and CMV-seropositive. Sequencing was carried out using PBMCs. The CDR3 corresponds to CAWSGGGSGNTIYF. In nucleotide form, the sequence is TGTGCCTGGAGTGGCGGGGGCTCTGGAAACACCATATATTTT. With the rest looked up from the reference TRBV30 and TRBJ1-3 genes rather than sequenced, the full variable domain is SQTIHQWPATLVQPVGSPLSLECTVEGTSNPNLYWYRQAAGRGLQLLFYSVGIGQISSEVPQNLSASRPQDRQFILSSKKLLLSDSGFYLCAWSGGGSGNTIYFGEGSWLTVV.